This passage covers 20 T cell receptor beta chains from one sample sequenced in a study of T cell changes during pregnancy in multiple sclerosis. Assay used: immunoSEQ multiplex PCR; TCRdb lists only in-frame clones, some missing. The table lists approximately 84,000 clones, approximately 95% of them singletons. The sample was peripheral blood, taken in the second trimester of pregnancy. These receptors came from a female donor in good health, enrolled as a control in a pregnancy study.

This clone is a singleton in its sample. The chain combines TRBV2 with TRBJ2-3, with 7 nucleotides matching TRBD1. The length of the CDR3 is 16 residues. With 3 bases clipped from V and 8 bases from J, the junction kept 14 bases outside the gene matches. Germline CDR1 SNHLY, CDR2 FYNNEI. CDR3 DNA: TGTGCCAGCAGTGACCCTGCAGGGGGTCAGTTGGGTACGCAGTATTTT. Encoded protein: CASSDPAGGQLGTQYF.

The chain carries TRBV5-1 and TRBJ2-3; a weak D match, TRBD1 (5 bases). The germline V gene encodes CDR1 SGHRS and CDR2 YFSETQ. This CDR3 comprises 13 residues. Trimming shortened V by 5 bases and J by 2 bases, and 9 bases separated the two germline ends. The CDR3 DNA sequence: TGCGCCAGCAGTCAGGGAACCACAGATACGCAGTATTTT. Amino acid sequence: CASSQGTTDTQYF.

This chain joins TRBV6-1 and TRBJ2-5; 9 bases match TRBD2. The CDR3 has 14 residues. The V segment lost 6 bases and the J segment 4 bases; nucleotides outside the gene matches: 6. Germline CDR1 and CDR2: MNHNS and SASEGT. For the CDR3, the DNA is TGTGCCAGCAGAGTTAGCGGGAGTGCAGAGACCCAGTACTTC. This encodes CASRVSGSAETQYF.

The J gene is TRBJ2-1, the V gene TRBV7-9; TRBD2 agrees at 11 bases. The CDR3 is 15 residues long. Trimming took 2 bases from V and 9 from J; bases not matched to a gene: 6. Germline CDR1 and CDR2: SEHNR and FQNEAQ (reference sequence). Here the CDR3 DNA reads TGTGCCAGCAGCTTAAAACTAGCGGGAGAGAGTGAGCAGTTCTTC. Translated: CASSLKLAGESEQFF.

CDR3 sequence (DNA): TGTGCCAGCAGCTTAGTTGGGGCGGGAGGTGGAGGAGATACGCAGTATTTT. The encoded protein is CASSLVGAGGGGDTQYF. The genes are TRBV7-2 and TRBJ2-3, with TRBD2 identical over 8 bases. CDR1 and CDR2 (germline): SGHTA, FQGNSA. The ends lost 1 base at V and 5 bases at J; junction bases unmatched: 11. This CDR3 has 17 residues.

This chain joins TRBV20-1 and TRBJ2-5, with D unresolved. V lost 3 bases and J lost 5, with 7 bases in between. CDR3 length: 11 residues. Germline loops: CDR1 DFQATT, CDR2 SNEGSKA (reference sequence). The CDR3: CSASKLETQYF. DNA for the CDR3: TGCAGTGCTAGTAAACTTGAGACCCAGTACTTC.

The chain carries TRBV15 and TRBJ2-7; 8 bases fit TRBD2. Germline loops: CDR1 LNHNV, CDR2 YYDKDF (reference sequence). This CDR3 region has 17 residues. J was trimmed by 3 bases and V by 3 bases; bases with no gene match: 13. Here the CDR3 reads CATSSSSGSRSFYEQYF. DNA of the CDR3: TGTGCCACCAGCAGTTCCAGCGGGAGTAGAAGTTTCTACGAGCAGTACTTC.

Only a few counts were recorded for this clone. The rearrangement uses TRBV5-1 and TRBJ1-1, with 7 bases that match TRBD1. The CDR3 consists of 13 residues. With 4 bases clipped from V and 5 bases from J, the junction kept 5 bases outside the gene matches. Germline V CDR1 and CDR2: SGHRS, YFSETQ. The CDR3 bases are TGCGCCAGCAGCCAGCCACAGGGGACTGAAGCTTTCTTT. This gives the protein CASSQPQGTEAFF.

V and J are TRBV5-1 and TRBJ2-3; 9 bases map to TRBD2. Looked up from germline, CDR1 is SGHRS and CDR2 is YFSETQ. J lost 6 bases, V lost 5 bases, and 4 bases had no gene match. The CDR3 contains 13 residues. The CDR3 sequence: CASRVAGEDTQYF. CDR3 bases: TGCGCCAGCAGAGTAGCGGGAGAGGATACGCAGTATTTT.

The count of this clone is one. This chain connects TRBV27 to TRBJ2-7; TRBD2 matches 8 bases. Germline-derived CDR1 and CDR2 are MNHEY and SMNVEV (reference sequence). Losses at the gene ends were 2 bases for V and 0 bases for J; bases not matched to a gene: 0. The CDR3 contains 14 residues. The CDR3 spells CASSLSGSSYEQYF. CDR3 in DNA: TGTGCCAGCAGTTTAAGCGGGAGCTCCTACGAGCAGTACTTC.

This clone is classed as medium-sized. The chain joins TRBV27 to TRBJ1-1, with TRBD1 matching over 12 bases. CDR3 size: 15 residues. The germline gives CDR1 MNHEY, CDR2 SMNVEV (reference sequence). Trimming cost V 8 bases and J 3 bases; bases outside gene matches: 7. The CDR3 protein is CASRDRGLRDTEAFF. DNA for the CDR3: TGTGCCAGCCGGGACAGGGGGCTTCGGGACACTGAAGCTTTCTTT.

The CDR3 is CAISREHNYGYTF. The CDR3 DNA reads as TGTGCCATCAGCCGCGAGCACAACTATGGCTACACCTTC. This chain links TRBV10-3 with TRBJ1-2; D is uncertain. The CDR3 covers 13 residues. CDR1 ENHRY and CDR2 SYGVKD come from the germline V gene. V lost 6 bases and J 2 bases, leaving 10 bases between the germline ends.

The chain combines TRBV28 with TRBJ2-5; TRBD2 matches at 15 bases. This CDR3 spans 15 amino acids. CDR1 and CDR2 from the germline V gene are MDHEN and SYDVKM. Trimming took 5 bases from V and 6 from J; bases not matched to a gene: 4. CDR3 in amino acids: CASSPGTSGRKTQYF. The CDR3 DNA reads TGTGCCAGCAGTCCCGGGACTAGCGGGAGGAAGACCCAGTACTTC.

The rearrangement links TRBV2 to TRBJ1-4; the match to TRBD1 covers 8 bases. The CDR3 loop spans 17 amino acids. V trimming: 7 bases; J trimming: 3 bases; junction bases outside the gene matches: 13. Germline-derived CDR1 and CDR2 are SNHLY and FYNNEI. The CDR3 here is CASTQYRGEGANEKLFF. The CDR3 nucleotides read TGTGCCAGCACCCAATACAGGGGGGAAGGAGCTAATGAAAAACTGTTTTTT.

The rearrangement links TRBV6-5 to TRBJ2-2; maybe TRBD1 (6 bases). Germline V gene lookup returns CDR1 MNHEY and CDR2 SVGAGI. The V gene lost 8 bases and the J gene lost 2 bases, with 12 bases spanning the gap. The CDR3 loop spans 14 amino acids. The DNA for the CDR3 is TGTGCCAGCTCCAGGGGTACCAACACCGGGGAGCTGTTTTTT. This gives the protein CASSRGTNTGELFF.

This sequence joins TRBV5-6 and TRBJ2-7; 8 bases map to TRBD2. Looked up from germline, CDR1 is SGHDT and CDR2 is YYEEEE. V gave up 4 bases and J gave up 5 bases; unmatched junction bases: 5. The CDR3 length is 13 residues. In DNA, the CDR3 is TGTGCCAGCAGCCTCCCGGGGGGGGACGAGCAGTACTTC. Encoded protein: CASSLPGGDEQYF.

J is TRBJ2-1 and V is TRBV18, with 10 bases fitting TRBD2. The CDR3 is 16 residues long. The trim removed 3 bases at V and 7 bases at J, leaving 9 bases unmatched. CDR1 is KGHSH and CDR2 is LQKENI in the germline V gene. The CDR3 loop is CASSPSRAGGPNEQFF. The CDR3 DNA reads TGTGCCAGCTCACCTTCGAGAGCGGGAGGGCCGAATGAGCAGTTCTTC. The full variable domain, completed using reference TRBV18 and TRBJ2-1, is NAGVMQNPRHLVRRRGQEARLRCSPMKGHSHVYWYRQLPEEGLKFMVYLQKENIIDESGMPKERFSAEFPKEGPSILRIQQVVRGDSAAYFCASSPSRAGGPNEQFFGPGTRLTVL.

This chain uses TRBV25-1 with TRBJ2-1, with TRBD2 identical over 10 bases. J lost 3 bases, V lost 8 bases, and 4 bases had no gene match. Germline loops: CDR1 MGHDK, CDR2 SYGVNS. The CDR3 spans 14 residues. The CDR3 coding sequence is TGTGCCAGCTCCGGACTAGCGGTCTACAATGAGCAGTTCTTC. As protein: CASSGLAVYNEQFF. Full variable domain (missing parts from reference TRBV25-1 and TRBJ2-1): EADIYQTPRYLVIGTGKKITLECSQTMGHDKMYWYQQDPGMELHLIHYSYGVNSTEKGDLSSESTVSRIRTEHFPLTLESARPSHTSQYLCASSGLAVYNEQFFGPGTRLTVL.

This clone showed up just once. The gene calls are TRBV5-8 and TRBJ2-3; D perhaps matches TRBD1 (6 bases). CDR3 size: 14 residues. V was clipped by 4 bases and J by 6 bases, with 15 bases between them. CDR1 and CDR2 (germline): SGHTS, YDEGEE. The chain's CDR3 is CASSLGQGMDTQYF. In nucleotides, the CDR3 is TGTGCCAGCAGCCTGGGACAAGGAATGGATACGCAGTATTTT.

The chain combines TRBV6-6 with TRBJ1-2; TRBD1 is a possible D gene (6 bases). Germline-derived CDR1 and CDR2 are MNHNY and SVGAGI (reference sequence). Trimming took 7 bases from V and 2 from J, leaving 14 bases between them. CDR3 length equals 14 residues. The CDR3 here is CASNPGQGNYGYTF. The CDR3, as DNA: TGTGCCAGCAACCCGGGGCAGGGGAACTATGGCTACACCTTC.